The rows below give T cell receptor beta chains drawn from one sample of a study of blood T cell repertoires in COVID-19. TCRdb's copy holds only in-frame clones and misses some; the assay was immunoSEQ multiplex PCR. Here the sample spans around 86,000 clones, 75% to 85% being singletons. The sample taken for sequencing was peripheral blood. The receptor source for this set is a woman at least 80 years old with acute or convalescent COVID-19. The CDR3 runs from the conserved cysteine through the conserved F or W. The D gene is left open where the match is weak. Clone size is given for some rows only: seen once, a few or many times, or a class if the clone is expanded.

clone size	V gene	J gene	D gene	CDR3 DNA	CDR3 protein
-	TRBV6-6	TRBJ2-7	TRBD2	TGTGCCAGCAGTTACCCTAGCGGGAGTACGTACGAGCAGTACTTC	CASSYPSGSTYEQYF
few	TRBV18	TRBJ2-1	-	TGTGCCAGTACCGGGACTCCGTACAATGAGCAGTTCTTC	CASTGTPYNEQFF
-	TRBV19	TRBJ2-1	TRBD1	TGTGCCAGTAGTGGAACAGGGGGTGGTTACAATGAGCAGTTCTTC	CASSGTGGGYNEQFF
-	TRBV5-1	TRBJ1-1	TRBD1	TGCGCCAGTAGCTACAGGGGGGAGAATGCTTTCTTT	CASSYRGENAFF
few	TRBV28	TRBJ2-7	-	TGTGCCAGCACCTCGCAGGGTTACGAGCAGTACTTC	CASTSQGYEQYF
-	TRBV30	TRBJ2-7	TRBD2	TGTGCCTGGAGTGTCGGACTAGCGGGGCCAACCTACGAGCAGTACTTC	CAWSVGLAGPTYEQYF
-	TRBV20-1	TRBJ1-4	TRBD1	TGCAGTGCTGCAGGGACAGGAAAACTGTTTTTT	CSAAGTGKLFF
-	TRBV6-6	TRBJ2-2	TRBD1	TGTGCCATGGGGACAGGGATAAACACCGGGGAGCTGTTTTTT	CAMGTGINTGELFF
-	TRBV10-3	TRBJ2-3	TRBD2	TGTGCCATCAGTGCTGGGAGGGGCTCCGACACAGATACGCAGTATTTT	CAISAGRGSDTDTQYF
-	TRBV5-3	TRBJ2-1	TRBD2	TGTGCCAGAACCCCCACTAGCGCATACAATGAGCAGTTCTTC	CARTPTSAYNEQFF
-	TRBV5-8	TRBJ2-3	TRBD2	TGTGCCAGCAGCGGGACTAGCGGGAGGGAAGATACGCAGTATTTT	CASSGTSGREDTQYF
-	TRBV7-2	TRBJ2-1	TRBD2	TGTGCCAGCAGCTTAGATACTCGGACTAGCGGAACGAATGAGCAGTTCTTC	CASSLDTRTSGTNEQFF
-	TRBV6-6	TRBJ2-7	-	TGTGCCAGCAGTAACGGTGTACCGAGCTCCTACGAGCAGTACTTC	CASSNGVPSSYEQYF
once	TRBV7-9	TRBJ2-5	TRBD1	TGTGCCAGCAGCCCAGGGACAGGGAAAGAGACCCAGTACTTC	CASSPGTGKETQYF
-	TRBV7-2	TRBJ1-1	-	TGTGCCAGCAGCTACGGGAGGGGCCCTGAAGCTTTCTTT	CASSYGRGPEAFF
few	TRBV5-1	TRBJ2-3	-	TGCGCCAGCAGCTTGGGAAGTACGGACACCACAGATACGCAGTATTTT	CASSLGSTDTTDTQYF
once	TRBV21-1	TRBJ2-1	-	TGTGCCAGCAGCAAAGGAGCGGGAGGTTTAGATGAGCAGTTCTTC	CASSKGAGGLDEQFF
many	TRBV12-5	TRBJ2-5	-	TGTGCTAGTGGTTTGGGGACTAAAGAGACCCAGTACTTC	CASGLGTKETQYF
-	TRBV24-1	TRBJ2-1	-	TGTGCCACCAGTGAACAGATAGAGAATGAGCAGTTCTTC	CATSEQIENEQFF
-	TRBV27	TRBJ1-5	-	TGTGCCAGCAGCCGAAGCAGGGGCAATCAGCCCCAGCATTTT	CASSRSRGNQPQHF
once	TRBV4-2	TRBJ2-3	-	TGTGCCAGCAGCCAAGAGGCGTCCGGGGTTGCGCAGTATTTT	CASSQEASGVAQYF
-	TRBV5-1	TRBJ1-1	-	TGCGCCAGCAGCTTGGTTCCCGGGGGTGGAAACACTGAAGCTTTCTTT	CASSLVPGGGNTEAFF
-	TRBV6-6	TRBJ1-1	-	TGTGCCAGCAGTTCTGTCTCGATAGAGAACACTGAAGCTTTCTTT	CASSSVSIENTEAFF
-	TRBV2	TRBJ2-7	TRBD2	TGTGCCAGCGCACTAGCGGGAGGGCCCCACGAGCAGTACTTC	CASALAGGPHEQYF
-	TRBV5-1	TRBJ2-1	TRBD2	TGCGCCAGCAGCTTGGGTCTAGCGGGCCTCAATGAGCAGTTCTTC	CASSLGLAGLNEQFF
-	TRBV10-2	TRBJ2-5	TRBD2	TGCGCCTCCGCCGGGACTAGCGGGAGTGAGACCCAGTACTTC	CASAGTSGSETQYF
few	TRBV6-1	TRBJ1-5	TRBD1	TGTGCCAGCAGTGTCTTGACAGGGACGGGGAATCAGCCCCAGCATTTT	CASSVLTGTGNQPQHF
-	TRBV28	TRBJ1-2	-	TGTGCCAGCAGTTCCGAGGGACACCTCTATGGCTACACCTTC	CASSSEGHLYGYTF
few	TRBV5-8	TRBJ1-2	TRBD1	TGTGCCAGCAGCCTCCGGGACAGCGTGCTGGGCTACACCTTC	CASSLRDSVLGYTF
-	TRBV2	TRBJ1-1	-	TGTGCCAGCAGTTCGGACATGAACACTGAAGCTTTCTTT	CASSSDMNTEAFF
-	TRBV21-1	TRBJ2-7	-	TGTGCCAGCAGCAGGGGTCCCGGGACTTACAGGAGCTCCTACGAGCAGTACTTC	CASSRGPGTYRSSYEQYF
-	TRBV9	TRBJ2-3	-	TGTGCCAGCAGCGTCGGGGTGGGCACAGATACGCAGTATTTT	CASSVGVGTDTQYF
-	TRBV30	TRBJ2-4	-	TGTGCCTGGGGGCCGGACAGAAACATTCAGTACTTC	CAWGPDRNIQYF
few	TRBV29-1	TRBJ2-5	-	TGCAGCGTTGCTGCACAGGAGACCCAGTACTTC	CSVAAQETQYF
few	TRBV9	TRBJ2-7	-	TGTGCCAGCAGCCCCGGTAGGGGCGAGCAGTACTTC	CASSPGRGEQYF
-	TRBV5-1	TRBJ2-1	TRBD2	TGCGCCAGCAGCCGGACTAGCGCTCACACCTACAATGAGCAGTTCTTC	CASSRTSAHTYNEQFF
-	TRBV7-2	TRBJ1-2	-	TGTGCCAGCAGCTTAGAGGCAGGTCTCTATGGCTACACCTTC	CASSLEAGLYGYTF
-	TRBV14	TRBJ2-3	TRBD2	TGTGCCAGCAGCCAGGGTCGGGGACTACTTAGCACAGATACGCAGTATTTT	CASSQGRGLLSTDTQYF
once	TRBV18	TRBJ1-4	-	TGTGCCAGCTCACCAGGAGGGGCAGGTGAAAAACTGTTTTTT	CASSPGGAGEKLFF
-	TRBV30	TRBJ2-7	-	TGTGCCTGGAGTCCAGGGGACCACCTCGAGCAGTACTTC	CAWSPGDHLEQYF
few	TRBV14	TRBJ2-1	TRBD2	TGTGCCAGCAGCCAAGGACTAGCGGGACTCAATGAGCAGTTCTTC	CASSQGLAGLNEQFF
few	TRBV3-1/TRBV3-2	TRBJ2-5	-	TGTGCCAGCAGCCAAGGGGACTTGTTCTTAGAAGAGACCCAGTACTTC	CASSQGDLFLEETQYF
few	TRBV27	TRBJ2-2	-	TGTGCCAGCACCCAACTAGGCCAATCCAGAACCGGGGAGCTGTTTTTT	CASTQLGQSRTGELFF
-	TRBV5-1	TRBJ1-4	-	TGCGCCAGCAGCCTGGGCTACGGGACAACTAATGAAAAACTGTTTTTT	CASSLGYGTTNEKLFF
-	TRBV7-8	TRBJ2-4	TRBD1	TGTGCCAGCAGCAGGACAGGGTTGGGGAACATTCAGTACTTC	CASSRTGLGNIQYF
-	TRBV6-5	TRBJ2-1	TRBD1	TGTGCCACCGGACAGGGGGCCTACAATGAGCAGTTCTTC	CATGQGAYNEQFF
-	TRBV3-1/TRBV3-2	TRBJ2-7	TRBD2	TGTGCCAGCAGCCCAGGAGCGGGAGGAGACTACGAGCAGTACTTC	CASSPGAGGDYEQYF
few	TRBV7-2	TRBJ2-7	TRBD2	TGTGCCAGCAGCTGGCGGGAGGGCTACGAGCAGTACTTC	CASSWREGYEQYF
-	TRBV23-1	TRBJ2-5	-	TGCGCCAGCAGTCAATCTGTCCTTTTTCGTCCCTTCCAAGAGACCCAGTACTTC	CASSQSVLFRPFQETQYF